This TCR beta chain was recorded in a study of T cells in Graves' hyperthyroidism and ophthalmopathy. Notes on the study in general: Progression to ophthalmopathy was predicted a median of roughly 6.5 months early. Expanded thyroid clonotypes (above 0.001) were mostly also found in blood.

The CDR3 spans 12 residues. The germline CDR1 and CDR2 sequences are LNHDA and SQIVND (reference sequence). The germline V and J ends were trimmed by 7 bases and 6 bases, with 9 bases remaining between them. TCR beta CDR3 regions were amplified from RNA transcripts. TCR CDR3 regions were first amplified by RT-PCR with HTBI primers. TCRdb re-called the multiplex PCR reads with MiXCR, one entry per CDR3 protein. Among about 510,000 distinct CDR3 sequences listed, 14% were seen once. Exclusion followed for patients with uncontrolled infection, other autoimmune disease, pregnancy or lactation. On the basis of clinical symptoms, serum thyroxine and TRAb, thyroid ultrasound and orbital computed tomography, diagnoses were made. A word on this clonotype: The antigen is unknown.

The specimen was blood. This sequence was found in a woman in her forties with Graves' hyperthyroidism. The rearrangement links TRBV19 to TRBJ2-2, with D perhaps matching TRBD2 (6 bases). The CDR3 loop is CASTQRAGELFF. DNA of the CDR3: TGTGCCAGTACCCAGCGGGCCGGGGAGCTGTTTTTT.